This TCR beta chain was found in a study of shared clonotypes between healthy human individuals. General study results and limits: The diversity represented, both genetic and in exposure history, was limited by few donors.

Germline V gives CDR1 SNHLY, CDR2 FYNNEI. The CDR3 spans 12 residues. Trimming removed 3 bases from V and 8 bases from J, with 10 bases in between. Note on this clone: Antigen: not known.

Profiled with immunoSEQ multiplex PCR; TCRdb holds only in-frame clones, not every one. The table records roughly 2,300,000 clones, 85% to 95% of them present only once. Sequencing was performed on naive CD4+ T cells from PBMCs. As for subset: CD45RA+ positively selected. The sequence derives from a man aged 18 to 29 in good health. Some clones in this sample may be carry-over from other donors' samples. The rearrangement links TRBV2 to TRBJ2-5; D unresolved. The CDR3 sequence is CASSDSAETQYF. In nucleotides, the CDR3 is TGTGCCAGCAGTGACAGCGCCGAAACCCAGTACTTC.